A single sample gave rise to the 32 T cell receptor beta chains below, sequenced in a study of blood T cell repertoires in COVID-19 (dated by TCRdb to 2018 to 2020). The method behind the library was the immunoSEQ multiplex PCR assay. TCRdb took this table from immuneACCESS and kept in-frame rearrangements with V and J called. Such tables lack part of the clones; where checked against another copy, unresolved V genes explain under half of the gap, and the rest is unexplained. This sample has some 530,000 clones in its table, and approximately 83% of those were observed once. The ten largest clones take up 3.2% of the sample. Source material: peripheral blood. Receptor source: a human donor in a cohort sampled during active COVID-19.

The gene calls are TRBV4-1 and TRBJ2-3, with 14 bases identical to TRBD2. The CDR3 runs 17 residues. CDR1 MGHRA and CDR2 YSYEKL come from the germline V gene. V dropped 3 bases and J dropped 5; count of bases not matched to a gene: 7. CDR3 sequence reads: CASSQGGLAGAVDTQYF. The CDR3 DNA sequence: TGCGCCAGCAGCCAGGGGGGACTAGCGGGAGCTGTAGATACGCAGTATTTT.

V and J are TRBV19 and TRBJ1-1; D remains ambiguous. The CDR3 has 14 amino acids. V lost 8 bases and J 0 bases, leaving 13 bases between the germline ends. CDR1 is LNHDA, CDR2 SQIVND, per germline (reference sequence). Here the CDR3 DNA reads TGTGCCAGTTCCCGGGTCGGAATGAACACTGAAGCTTTCTTT. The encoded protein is CASSRVGMNTEAFF.

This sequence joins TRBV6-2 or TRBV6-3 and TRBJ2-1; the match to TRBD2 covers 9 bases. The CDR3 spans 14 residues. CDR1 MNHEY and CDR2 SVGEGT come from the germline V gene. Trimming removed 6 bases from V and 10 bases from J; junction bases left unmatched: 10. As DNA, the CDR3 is TGTGCCAGCAGCCGAACTAGCGGGCTTGGGGAGCAGTTCTTC. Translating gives CASSRTSGLGEQFF.

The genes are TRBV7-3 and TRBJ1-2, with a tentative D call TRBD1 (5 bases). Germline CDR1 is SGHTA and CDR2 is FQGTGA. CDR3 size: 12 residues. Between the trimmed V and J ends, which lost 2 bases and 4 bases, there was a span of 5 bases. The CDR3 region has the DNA TGTGCCAGCAGCTTAGGGGCCTATGGCTACACCTTC. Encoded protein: CASSLGAYGYTF.

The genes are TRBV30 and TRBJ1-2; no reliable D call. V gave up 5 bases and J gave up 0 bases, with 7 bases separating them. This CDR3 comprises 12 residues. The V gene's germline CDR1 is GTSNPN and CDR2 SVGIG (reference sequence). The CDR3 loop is CAWSLSNYGYTF. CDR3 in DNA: TGTGCCTGGTCTTTATCTAACTATGGCTACACCTTC.

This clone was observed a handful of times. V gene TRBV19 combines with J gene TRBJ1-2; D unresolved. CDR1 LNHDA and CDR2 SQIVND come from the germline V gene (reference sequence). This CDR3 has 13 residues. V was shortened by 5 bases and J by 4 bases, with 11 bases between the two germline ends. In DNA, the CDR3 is TGTGCCAGTAGTGAGGGAGTGGGCTATGGCTACACCTTC. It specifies CASSEGVGYGYTF.

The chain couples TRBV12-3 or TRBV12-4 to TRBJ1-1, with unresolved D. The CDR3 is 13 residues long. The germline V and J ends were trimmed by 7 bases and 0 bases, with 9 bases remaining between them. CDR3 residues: CASTLSVNTEAFF. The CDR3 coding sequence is TGTGCCAGCACCTTGAGTGTGAACACTGAAGCTTTCTTT.

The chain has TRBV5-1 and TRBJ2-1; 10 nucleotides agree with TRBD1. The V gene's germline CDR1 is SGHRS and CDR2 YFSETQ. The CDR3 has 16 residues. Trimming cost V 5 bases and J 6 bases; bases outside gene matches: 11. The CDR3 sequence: CASRPGTGVGVNEQFF. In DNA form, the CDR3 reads TGCGCCAGCAGGCCCGGGACAGGGGTTGGAGTCAATGAGCAGTTCTTC.

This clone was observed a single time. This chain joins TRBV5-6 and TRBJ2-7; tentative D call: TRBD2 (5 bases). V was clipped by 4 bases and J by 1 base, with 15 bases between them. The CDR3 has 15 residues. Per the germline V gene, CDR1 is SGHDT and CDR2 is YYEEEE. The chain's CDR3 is CASSRRTGLSYEQYF. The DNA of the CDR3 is TGTGCCAGCAGCCGCAGGACTGGGCTTTCCTACGAGCAGTACTTC.

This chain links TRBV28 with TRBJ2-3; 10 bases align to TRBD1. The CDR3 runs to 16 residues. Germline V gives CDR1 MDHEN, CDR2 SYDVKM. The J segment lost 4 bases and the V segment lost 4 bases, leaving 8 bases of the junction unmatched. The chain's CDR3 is CASSSADRGIADTQYF. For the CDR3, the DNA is TGTGCCAGCAGTTCCGCGGACAGGGGGATAGCAGATACGCAGTATTTT.

The CDR3 reads CASSFRQGESYF. The CDR3, as DNA: TGTGCCAGCAGTTTCAGACAGGGGGAGTCGTACTTC. The rearrangement uses TRBV27 and TRBJ2-7, with 9 bases matching TRBD1. Germline values: CDR1 MNHEY, CDR2 SMNVEV (reference sequence). The J segment lost 12 bases and the V segment lost 3 bases, leaving 6 bases of the junction unmatched. This CDR3 spans 12 amino acids.

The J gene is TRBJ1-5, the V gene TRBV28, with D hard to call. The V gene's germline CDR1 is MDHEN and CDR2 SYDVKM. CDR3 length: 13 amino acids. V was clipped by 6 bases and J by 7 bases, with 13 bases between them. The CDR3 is CASSSLLRQPQHF. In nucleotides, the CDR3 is TGTGCCAGCAGCTCCCTTTTGCGCCAGCCCCAGCATTTT. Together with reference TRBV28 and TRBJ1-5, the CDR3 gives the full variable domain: DVKVTQSSRYLVKRTGEKVFLECVQDMDHENMFWYRQDPGLGLRLIYFSYDVKMKEKGDIPEGYSVSREKKERFSLILESASTNQTSMYLCASSSLLRQPQHFGDGTRLSIL.

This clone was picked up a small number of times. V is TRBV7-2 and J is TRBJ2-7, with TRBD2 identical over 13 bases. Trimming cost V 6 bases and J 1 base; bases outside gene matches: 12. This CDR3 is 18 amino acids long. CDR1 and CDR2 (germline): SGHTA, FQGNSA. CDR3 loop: CASSAGLAGLRNSYEQYF. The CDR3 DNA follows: TGTGCCAGCAGTGCGGGACTAGCGGGACTCCGTAATTCCTACGAGCAGTACTTC. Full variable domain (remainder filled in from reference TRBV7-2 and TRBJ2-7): GAGVSQSPSNKVTEKGKDVELRCDPISGHTALYWYRQSLGQGLEFLIYFQGNSAPDKSGLPSDRFSAERTGGSVSTLTIQRTQQEDSAVYLCASSAGLAGLRNSYEQYFGPGTRLTVT.

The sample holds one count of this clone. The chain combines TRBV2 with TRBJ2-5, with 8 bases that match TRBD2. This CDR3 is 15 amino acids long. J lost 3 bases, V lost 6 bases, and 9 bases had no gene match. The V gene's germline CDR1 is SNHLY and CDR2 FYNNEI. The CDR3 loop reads CASSPIAGREETQYF. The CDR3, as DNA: TGTGCCAGCAGCCCTATAGCGGGGCGGGAAGAGACCCAGTACTTC.

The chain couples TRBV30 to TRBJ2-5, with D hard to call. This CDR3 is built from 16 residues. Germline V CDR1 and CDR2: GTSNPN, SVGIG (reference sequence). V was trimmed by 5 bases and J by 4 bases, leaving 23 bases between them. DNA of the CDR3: TGTGCCTGGGTGCCTTTTAGGCGGAGATCTTCAGAGACCCAGTACTTC. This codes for CAWVPFRRRSSETQYF.

The CDR3 loop reads CASSLRDINQPQHF. CDR3 nucleotide sequence: TGTGCCAGCAGCCTCCGGGACATCAATCAGCCCCAGCATTTT. The chain uses TRBV28 and TRBJ1-5; D is perhaps TRBD1 (6 bases). Germline V gene sequence: CDR1 MDHEN, CDR2 SYDVKM. The V end lost 6 bases, the J end lost 3 bases, and 12 bases lay between the germline ends. The CDR3 length is 14 residues.

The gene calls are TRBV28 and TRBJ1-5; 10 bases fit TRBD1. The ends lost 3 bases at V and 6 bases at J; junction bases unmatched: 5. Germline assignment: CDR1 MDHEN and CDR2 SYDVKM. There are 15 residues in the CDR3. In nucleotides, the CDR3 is TGTGCCAGCAGTTTTAGGGACAGGGGTGGTCAGCCCCAGCATTTT. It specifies CASSFRDRGGQPQHF.

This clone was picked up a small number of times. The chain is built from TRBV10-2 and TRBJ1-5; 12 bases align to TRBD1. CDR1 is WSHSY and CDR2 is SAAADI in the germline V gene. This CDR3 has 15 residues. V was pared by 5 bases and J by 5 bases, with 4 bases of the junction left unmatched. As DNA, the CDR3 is TGCGCCAGCAGTTCCGGGACAGGGGGCTATCAGCCCCAGCATTTT. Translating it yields CASSSGTGGYQPQHF.

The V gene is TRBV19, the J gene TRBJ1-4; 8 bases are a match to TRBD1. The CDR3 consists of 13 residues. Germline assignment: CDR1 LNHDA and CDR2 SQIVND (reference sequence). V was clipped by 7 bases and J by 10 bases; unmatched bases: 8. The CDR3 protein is CASTSDRARKLFF. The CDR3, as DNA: TGTGCCAGTACCTCGGACAGGGCCCGAAAACTGTTTTTT.

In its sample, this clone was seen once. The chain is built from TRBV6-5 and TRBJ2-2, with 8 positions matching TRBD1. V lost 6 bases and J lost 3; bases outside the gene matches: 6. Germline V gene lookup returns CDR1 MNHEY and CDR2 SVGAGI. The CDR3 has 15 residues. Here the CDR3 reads CASRRQGTDTGELFF. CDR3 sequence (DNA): TGTGCCAGCAGGAGACAGGGGACGGACACCGGGGAGCTGTTTTTT.

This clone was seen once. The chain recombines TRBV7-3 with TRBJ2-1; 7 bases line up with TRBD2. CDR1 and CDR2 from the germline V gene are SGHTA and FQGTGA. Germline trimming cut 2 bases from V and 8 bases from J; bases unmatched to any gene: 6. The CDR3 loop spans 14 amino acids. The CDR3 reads CASSLGLGADEQFF. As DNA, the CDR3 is TGTGCCAGCAGCTTAGGACTAGGAGCCGATGAGCAGTTCTTC.

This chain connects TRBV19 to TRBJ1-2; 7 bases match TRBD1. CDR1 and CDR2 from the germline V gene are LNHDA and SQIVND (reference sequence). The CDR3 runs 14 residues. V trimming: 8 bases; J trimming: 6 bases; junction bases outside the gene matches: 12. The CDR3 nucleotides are TGTGCCAGTCAGCGGGCAGGGGGTAATCATGGCTACACCTTC. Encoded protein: CASQRAGGNHGYTF.

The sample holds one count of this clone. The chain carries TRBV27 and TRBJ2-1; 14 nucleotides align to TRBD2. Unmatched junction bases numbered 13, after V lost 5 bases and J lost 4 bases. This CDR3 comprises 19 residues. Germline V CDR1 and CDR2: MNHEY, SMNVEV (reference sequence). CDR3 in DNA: TGTGCCAGCAGTCCGCTCCCGGGACTAGCGGGAGTAAGGTACAATGAGCAGTTCTTC. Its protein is CASSPLPGLAGVRYNEQFF.

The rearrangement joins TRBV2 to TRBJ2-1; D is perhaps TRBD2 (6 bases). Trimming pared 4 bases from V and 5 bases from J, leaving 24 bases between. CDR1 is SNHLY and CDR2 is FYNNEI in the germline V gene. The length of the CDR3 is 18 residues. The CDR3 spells CASSVSNSGHFGDNEQFF. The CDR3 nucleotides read TGTGCCAGCAGTGTTAGTAATAGCGGACATTTTGGGGACAATGAGCAGTTCTTC.

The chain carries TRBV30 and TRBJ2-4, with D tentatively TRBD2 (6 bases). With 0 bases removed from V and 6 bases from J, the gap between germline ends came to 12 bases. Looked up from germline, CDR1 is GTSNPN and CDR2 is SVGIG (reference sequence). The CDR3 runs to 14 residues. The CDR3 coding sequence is TGTGCCTGGAGTGTCGGAGGGAGTGGAAACATTCAGTACTTC. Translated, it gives CAWSVGGSGNIQYF.

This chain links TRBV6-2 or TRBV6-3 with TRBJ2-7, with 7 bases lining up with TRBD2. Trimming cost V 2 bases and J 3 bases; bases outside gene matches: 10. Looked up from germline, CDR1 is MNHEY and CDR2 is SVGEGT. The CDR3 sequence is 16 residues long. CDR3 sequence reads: CASSYPSGIGDYEQYF. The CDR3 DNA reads TGTGCCAGCAGTTACCCAAGCGGGATAGGCGACTACGAGCAGTACTTC.

CDR3 sequence: CAWSVQGLDQPQHF. CDR3 bases: TGTGCCTGGAGCGTCCAGGGGCTGGATCAGCCCCAGCATTTT. This chain uses TRBV30 with TRBJ1-5, with a possible D match to TRBD1 (6 bases). This CDR3 spans 14 amino acids. Germline-derived CDR1 and CDR2 are GTSNPN and SVGIG (reference sequence). V lost 3 bases to trimming and J lost 5 bases, with 14 bases between them.

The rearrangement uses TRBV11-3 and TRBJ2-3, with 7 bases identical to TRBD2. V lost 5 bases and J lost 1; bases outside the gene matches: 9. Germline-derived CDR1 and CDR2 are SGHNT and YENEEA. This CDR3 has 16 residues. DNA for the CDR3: TGTGCCAGCAGCCCTGGGACTAAACCGGGCACAGATACGCAGTATTTT. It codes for CASSPGTKPGTDTQYF.

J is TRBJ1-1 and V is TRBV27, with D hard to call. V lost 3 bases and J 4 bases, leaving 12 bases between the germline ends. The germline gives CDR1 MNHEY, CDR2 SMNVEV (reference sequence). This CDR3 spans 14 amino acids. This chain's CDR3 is CASSFNPVSTEAFF. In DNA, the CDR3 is TGTGCCAGCAGTTTTAATCCGGTATCCACTGAAGCTTTCTTT.

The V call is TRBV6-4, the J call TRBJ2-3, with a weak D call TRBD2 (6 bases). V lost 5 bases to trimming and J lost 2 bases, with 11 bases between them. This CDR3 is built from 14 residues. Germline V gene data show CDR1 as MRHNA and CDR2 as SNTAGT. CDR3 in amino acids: CASSLDYSTDTQYF. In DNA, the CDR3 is TGTGCCAGCAGTTTGGACTATTCCACAGATACGCAGTATTTT.

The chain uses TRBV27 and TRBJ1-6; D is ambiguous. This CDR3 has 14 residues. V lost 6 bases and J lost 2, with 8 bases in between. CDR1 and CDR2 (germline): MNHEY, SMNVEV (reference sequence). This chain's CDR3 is CASRQEPYNSPLHF. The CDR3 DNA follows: TGTGCCAGCAGGCAGGAACCCTATAATTCACCCCTCCACTTT.

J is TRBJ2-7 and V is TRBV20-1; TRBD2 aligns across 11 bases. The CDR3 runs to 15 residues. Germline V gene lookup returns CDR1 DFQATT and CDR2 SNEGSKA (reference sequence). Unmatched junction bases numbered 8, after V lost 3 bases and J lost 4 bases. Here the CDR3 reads CSASQTSGSGYEQYF. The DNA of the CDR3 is TGCAGTGCTAGTCAAACTAGCGGGAGTGGTTACGAGCAGTACTTC.